The 25 T cell receptor beta chains reported below all come from one sample, sequenced in a study of vaccination and CD4 T cells after COVID-19. TCRdb independently ran MiXCR on the PCR reads; one entry per CDR3 protein. Of tens of thousands of distinct CDR3 sequences listed, approximately 57% are singletons. Sequencing used CD4+ T cells from blood, obtained before SARS-CoV-2 vaccination. The receptors here all came from a human donor who had recovered from COVID-19.

This clonotype has a handful of counts. The chain joins TRBV28 to TRBJ1-6, with D maybe TRBD1 (5 bases). Trimming cost V 2 bases and J 6 bases, with 8 bases left between them. CDR3 length: 14 amino acids. CDR1 is MDHEN and CDR2 is SYDVKM in the germline V gene. CDR3 protein: CASSLRQPNSPLHF. For the CDR3, the DNA is TGTGCCAGCAGTTTAAGACAGCCTAATTCACCCCTCCACTTT.

The J gene is TRBJ1-2, the V gene TRBV7-8, with TRBD1 matching over 8 bases. The germline CDR1 and CDR2 sequences are SGHVS and FQNEAQ. The CDR3 runs to 14 residues. V shed 4 bases, J shed 8 bases, and the junction held 9 bases outside the gene matches. The CDR3: CASSSPGGQGGYTF. The CDR3 DNA is TGTGCCAGCAGCTCGCCAGGGGGCCAAGGCGGCTACACCTTC. The full variable domain, its missing parts supplied by reference TRBV7-8 and TRBJ1-2, is GAGVSQSPRYKVAKRGQDVALRCDPISGHVSLFWYQQALGQGPEFLTYFQNEAQLDKSGLPSDRFFAERPEGSVSTLKIQRTQQEDSAVYLCASSSPGGQGGYTFGSGTRLTVV.

CDR3 sequence reads: CASSSNSGGPADTQYF. The CDR3 bases are TGTGCCAGCTCATCAAATTCGGGAGGGCCCGCAGATACGCAGTATTTT. The chain uses TRBV18 and TRBJ2-3; 8 nucleotides line up with TRBD2. The germline gives CDR1 KGHSH, CDR2 LQKENI. V trimming: 5 bases; J trimming: 4 bases; junction bases outside the gene matches: 11. The CDR3 totals 16 residues.

V and J are TRBV6-1 and TRBJ1-3, with D uncertain. V was clipped by 9 bases and J by 4 bases, with 13 bases between them. Germline loops: CDR1 MNHNS, CDR2 SASEGT. The CDR3 is 13 amino acids. CDR3 sequence (DNA): TGTGCCAGTGCAAACGTGGGGGGAAACACCATATATTTT. It codes for CASANVGGNTIYF.

A single count supports this clonotype. The V and J genes are TRBV18 and TRBJ1-2, with 9 bases aligning to TRBD1. The CDR3 sequence is 15 residues long. CDR1 and CDR2 (germline): KGHSH, LQKENI. Trimming at V came to 2 bases and at J to 4 bases, leaving 5 bases not matched to a gene. The CDR3 loop is CASSPYPGQGYGYTF. The CDR3 DNA reads as TGTGCCAGCTCACCATATCCGGGACAGGGCTATGGCTACACCTTC.

This chain uses TRBV15 with TRBJ2-6; 9 bases align to TRBD1. The length of the CDR3 is 18 residues. V shed 3 bases and J 0 bases; nucleotides not matched to a gene: 6. Germline CDR1 LNHNV, CDR2 YYDKDF (reference sequence). CDR3 coding DNA: TGTGCCACCAGCAGGAACAGGGGGCGACCCTCTGGGGCCAACGTCCTGACTTTC. Translating it yields CATSRNRGRPSGANVLTF.

This clonotype was recorded a few times. The chain has TRBV6-2 or TRBV6-3 and TRBJ1-2; D remains unclear. Germline loops: CDR1 MNHEY, CDR2 SVGEGT. Trimming removed 4 bases from V and 0 bases from J, with 15 bases in between. There are 16 residues in the CDR3. The CDR3 bases are TGTGCCAGCAGTTTTATGGGAGGCCTAGCTAACTATGGCTACACCTTC. This sequence encodes CASSFMGGLANYGYTF.

The chain links TRBV5-4 to TRBJ2-7, with D perhaps TRBD2 (6 bases). V shed 0 bases and J shed 2 bases, with 12 bases lying between them. CDR3 size: 15 residues. CDR1 and CDR2 from the germline V gene are SGHNT and YYREEE (reference sequence). CDR3 region: CASSLGTTYTYEQYF. As DNA, the CDR3 is TGTGCCAGCAGCTTGGGGACTACCTATACCTACGAGCAGTACTTC.

In the case of this clonotype: It is unclear where the CDR3 begins or ends on the DNA, so no DNA is shown, and the CDR3 is as TCRdb lists it. V usage is TRBV7-5 and J usage is TRBJ2-5; the table's D gene call, TRBD2, was not cross checked with the DNA. TRBV7-5 is a documented pseudogene. The CDR3 is 16 residues long, counting both termini. Here the CDR3 reads CISVSEAYSGQETQYF.

This chain joins TRBV6-1 and TRBJ2-7, with no clear D. The CDR3 length is 15 residues. With 8 bases removed from V and 9 bases from J, the gap between germline ends came to 26 bases. CDR1 and CDR2 (germline): MNHNS, SASEGT. The CDR3 nucleotides are TGTGCCAGCTCCGCTCACAGAGGCTCCAAACCCGGGCAGTACTTC. It is translated as CASSAHRGSKPGQYF.

This sequence joins TRBV7-3 and TRBJ2-1; no definite D call. Germline values: CDR1 SGHTA, CDR2 FQGTGA. This CDR3 contains 13 residues. V was trimmed by 6 bases and J by 5 bases, leaving 11 bases between them. The CDR3 protein is CASSRTTNNEQFF. The CDR3 region has the DNA TGTGCCAGCAGTCGGACGACCAACAATGAGCAGTTCTTC. Looking up the rest from reference TRBV7-3 and TRBJ2-1 gives the full variable domain: GAGVSQTPSNKVTEKGKYVELRCDPISGHTALYWYRQSLGQGPEFLIYFQGTGAADDSGLPNDRFFAVRPEGSVSTLKIQRTERGDSAVYLCASSRTTNNEQFFGPGTRLTVL.

This chain uses TRBV12-3 or TRBV12-4 with TRBJ1-5; D not resolved. The CDR3 totals 12 residues. Trimming shortened V by 1 base and J by 4 bases, and 2 bases separated the two germline ends. CDR3 loop: CASSLGNQPQHF. The CDR3 DNA sequence: TGTGCCAGCAGTTTAGGGAATCAGCCCCAGCATTTT.

The chain recombines TRBV6-5 with TRBJ1-1; tentatively, D is TRBD1 (6 bases). The CDR3 is 16 amino acids. Deletions cut 0 bases from V and 1 base from J, with 12 bases between. CDR1 is MNHEY, CDR2 SVGAGI, per germline. The CDR3 spells CASSYSSGARNTEAFF. CDR3 sequence (DNA): TGTGCCAGCAGTTACTCATCAGGGGCGAGGAACACTGAAGCTTTCTTT.

This clonotype was detected a few times. The V gene is TRBV19, the J gene TRBJ2-3, with D hard to call. V lost 2 bases, J lost 4 bases, and 7 bases lay in between. The CDR3 length is 13 residues. Germline-derived CDR1 and CDR2 are LNHDA and SQIVND (reference sequence). As DNA, the CDR3 is TGTGCCAGTAGTATAAGTATCCCAGATACGCAGTATTTT. Its translation is CASSISIPDTQYF.

The chain joins TRBV19 to TRBJ1-2; no firm D call. Trimming removed 4 bases at V and 4 bases at J, with 7 bases between. The CDR3 is 12 residues long. Germline V gene sequence: CDR1 LNHDA, CDR2 SQIVND (reference sequence). In nucleotides, the CDR3 is TGTGCCAGTAGTACCTCAAGCTATGGCTACACCTTC. This encodes CASSTSSYGYTF.

The chain employs TRBV20-1 and TRBJ2-4, with D hard to call. The CDR3 loop spans 16 amino acids. Germline lookup yields CDR1 DFQATT and CDR2 SNEGSKA (reference sequence). The V gene lost 0 bases and the J gene lost 0 bases, with 12 bases spanning the gap. The CDR3 spells CSARDSAQVAKNIQYF. CDR3 in DNA: TGCAGTGCTAGAGATTCGGCTCAAGTAGCCAAAAACATTCAGTACTTC.

This chain uses TRBV5-1 with TRBJ2-7; a weak D match, TRBD2 (6 bases). V lost 4 bases to trimming and J lost 3 bases, with 11 bases between them. CDR1 SGHRS and CDR2 YFSETQ come from the germline V gene. CDR3 length: 13 amino acids. The CDR3 loop is CASSPQEGYEQYF. CDR3 nucleotides: TGCGCCAGCAGCCCCCAGGAGGGCTACGAGCAGTACTTC.

V is TRBV20-1 and J is TRBJ2-3; D not certain. Germline loops: CDR1 DFQATT, CDR2 SNEGSKA (reference sequence). There are 11 residues in the CDR3. V was pared by 5 bases and J by 5 bases, with 8 bases between. CDR3 in DNA: TGCAGTGCTGAGCTCGAAGATACGCAGTATTTT. This encodes CSAELEDTQYF.

This clonotype was seen a single time. This sequence joins TRBV21-1 and TRBJ2-7; the table gives TRBD2 as D, unverified against the DNA. TRBV21-1 is designated a pseudogene. The CDR3 is made up of 15 amino acids. CDR3 sequence: CASSRLREPRGEQYF. Here the CDR3 DNA reads TGTGCCAGCAGCAGACTGCGGGAGCCCCGAGGCGAGCAGTACTTC.

The chain is built from TRBV5-4 and TRBJ2-3; 10 bases are a match to TRBD2. The CDR3 is 16 residues long. With V trimmed by 1 base and J by 5 bases, 7 bases remained unmatched. The germline V gene has CDR1 SGHNT and CDR2 YYREEE (reference sequence). CDR3 sequence reads: CASSLPLAGAGDTQYF. Here the CDR3 DNA reads TGTGCCAGCAGCTTGCCCCTAGCGGGAGCGGGAGATACGCAGTATTTT. Filled out from reference TRBV5-4 and TRBJ2-3, the complete variable domain reads ETGVTQSPTHLIKTRGQQVTLRCSSQSGHNTVSWYQQALGQGPQFIFQYYREEENGRGNFPPRFSGLQFPNYSSELNVNALELDDSALYLCASSLPLAGAGDTQYFGPGTRLTVL.

The chain has TRBV6-1 and TRBJ2-5; 7 bases are a match to TRBD1. V lost 2 bases to trimming and J lost 3 bases; unmatched junction nucleotides: 6. Germline assignment: CDR1 MNHNS and CDR2 SASEGT. The CDR3 covers 15 residues. The CDR3 region has the DNA TGTGCCAGCAGTGAACCCGGGACAGCCAAAGAGACCCAGTACTTC. It encodes CASSEPGTAKETQYF.

The chain employs TRBV7-2 and TRBJ2-7; weak D call: TRBD2 (6 bases). CDR1 SGHTA and CDR2 FQGNSA come from the germline V gene. CDR3 size: 15 residues. V was shortened by 5 bases and J by 2 bases, with 16 bases between the two germline ends. CDR3 sequence reads: CASSRTGSATYEQYF. CDR3 coding DNA: TGTGCCAGCAGCCGGACCGGGAGCGCGACCTACGAGCAGTACTTC.

This chain uses TRBV2 with TRBJ2-1, with TRBD2 matching 16 bases. The CDR3 contains 19 residues. CDR1 and CDR2 (germline): SNHLY, FYNNEI. The V gene end was trimmed by 6 bases and the J gene end by 2 bases; junction bases not matched to a gene: 10. Here the CDR3 reads CASSVWGLAGGGTYNEQFF. Here the CDR3 DNA reads TGTGCCAGCAGCGTCTGGGGACTAGCGGGAGGGGGCACCTACAATGAGCAGTTCTTC. Drawing the rest from reference TRBV2 and TRBJ2-1, the complete variable domain is EPEVTQTPSHQVTQMGQEVILRCVPISNHLYFYWYRQILGQKVEFLVSFYNNEISEKSEIFDDQFSVERPDGSNFTLKIRSTKLEDSAMYFCASSVWGLAGGGTYNEQFFGPGTRLTVL.

This clonotype was seen once. The rearrangement joins TRBV12-3 or TRBV12-4 to TRBJ2-5; weak D call: TRBD2 (6 bases). This CDR3 contains 14 residues. Trimming removed 6 bases at V and 4 bases at J, with 15 bases between. CDR3 bases: TGTGCCAGCAGCCCCGCGGGGATTGGAGAGACCCAGTACTTC. As protein: CASSPAGIGETQYF.

The V and J genes are TRBV20-1 and TRBJ2-1, with D maybe TRBD2 (5 bases). This CDR3 has 14 residues. V dropped 7 bases and J dropped 6 bases, with 19 bases sitting between them. The germline CDR1 and CDR2 sequences are DFQATT and SNEGSKA (reference sequence). The CDR3 loop reads CSVSGGPRFNEQFF. CDR3 bases: TGCAGTGTCAGCGGCGGTCCCCGTTTCAATGAGCAGTTCTTC.